The rows below give T cell receptor beta chains drawn from one sample of a study of T cell responses to AZD1222 COVID-19 vaccine. Sequenced by immunoSEQ multiplex PCR; TCRdb stores in-frame clones only, minus some. The profile shows 96,000 or so clones, about 89% of them singletons. The input for sequencing was peripheral blood, taken on day 0 of AZD1222 vaccination. These receptors were taken from an adult in good health. CDR3s include the opening cysteine and the closing phenylalanine or tryptophan. Each record gives: CDR3 protein, CDR3 DNA, D gene, clone size, V gene, J gene. D genes are given only for firm matches. Clone size appears in some rows only: once, few, many, or a class for an expanded clone.

cdr3_aa: CASSLAGPGVSAKNIQYF; cdr3_nt: TGTGCCAGCAGCTTAGCGGGTCCGGGGGTGTCGGCCAAAAACATTCAGTACTTC; d_call: NA; clone_size: NA; v_call: TRBV7-2; j_call: TRBJ2-4
cdr3_aa: CASSSKTGGIIYGYTF; cdr3_nt: TGTGCCAGCAGCTCTAAGACAGGGGGCATAATCTATGGCTACACCTTC; d_call: TRBD1; clone_size: NA; v_call: TRBV13; j_call: TRBJ1-2
cdr3_aa: CASSEWDRSEQYF; cdr3_nt: TGTGCCAGCAGTGAATGGGACAGATCCGAGCAGTACTTC; d_call: TRBD1; clone_size: NA; v_call: TRBV2; j_call: TRBJ2-7
cdr3_aa: CASTERGGLGTEAFF; cdr3_nt: TGCGCCAGCACAGAACGTGGGGGTTTGGGCACTGAAGCTTTCTTT; d_call: NA; clone_size: NA; v_call: TRBV5-1; j_call: TRBJ1-1
cdr3_aa: CASSEPGQPSNTGELFF; cdr3_nt: TGTGCCAGCAGTGAACCGGGACAGCCTTCGAACACCGGGGAGCTGTTTTTT; d_call: TRBD1; clone_size: NA; v_call: TRBV2; j_call: TRBJ2-2
cdr3_aa: CSARGVETQYF; cdr3_nt: TGCAGTGCTAGAGGGGTGGAGACCCAGTACTTC; d_call: NA; clone_size: NA; v_call: TRBV20-1; j_call: TRBJ2-5
cdr3_aa: CSVEESGGEQFF; cdr3_nt: TGCAGCGTTGAAGAATCGGGTGGTGAGCAGTTCTTC; d_call: NA; clone_size: NA; v_call: TRBV29-1; j_call: TRBJ2-1
cdr3_aa: CASSGLRGGYEQYF; cdr3_nt: TGTGCCAGCAGTGGTTTGAGGGGGGGCTACGAGCAGTACTTC; d_call: NA; clone_size: NA; v_call: TRBV2; j_call: TRBJ2-7
cdr3_aa: CASSRELGRGTNEQFF; cdr3_nt: TGTGCCAGTAGTCGGGAATTGGGCAGGGGGACCAATGAGCAGTTCTTC; d_call: TRBD1; clone_size: few; v_call: TRBV19; j_call: TRBJ2-1
cdr3_aa: CASSDTTRGGTDTQYF; cdr3_nt: TGTGCCAGCAGTGACACGACGCGCGGGGGCACAGATACGCAGTATTTT; d_call: NA; clone_size: NA; v_call: TRBV6-4; j_call: TRBJ2-3
cdr3_aa: CASSPRGTSGDTQYF; cdr3_nt: TGTGCCAGCAGCCCTCGTGGGACTTCGGGAGATACGCAGTATTTT; d_call: NA; clone_size: NA; v_call: TRBV9; j_call: TRBJ2-3
cdr3_aa: CASGHLSWGQDNTEAFF; cdr3_nt: TGTGCCAGCGGTCACCTCTCCTGGGGACAGGACAACACTGAAGCTTTCTTT; d_call: TRBD1; clone_size: NA; v_call: TRBV2; j_call: TRBJ1-1
cdr3_aa: CASRGSAQAFF; cdr3_nt: TGCGCCAGCCGCGGGTCGGCCCAAGCTTTCTTT; d_call: NA; clone_size: NA; v_call: TRBV5-1; j_call: TRBJ1-1
cdr3_aa: CASSEGGGTDTQYF; cdr3_nt: TGTGCCAGTAGTGAGGGCGGTGGCACAGATACGCAGTATTTT; d_call: NA; clone_size: NA; v_call: TRBV19; j_call: TRBJ2-3
cdr3_aa: CASSPGGYEGYTF; cdr3_nt: TGTGCCAGCAGCCCCGGGGGGTATGAGGGCTACACCTTC; d_call: NA; clone_size: NA; v_call: TRBV9; j_call: TRBJ1-2
cdr3_aa: CATSGSEGSNQPQHF; cdr3_nt: TGTGCCACCAGCGGTAGTGAGGGGAGCAATCAGCCCCAGCATTTT; d_call: NA; clone_size: NA; v_call: TRBV15; j_call: TRBJ1-5
cdr3_aa: CASSPWTGDYGYTF; cdr3_nt: TGTGCCAGCAGCCCCTGGACAGGGGACTATGGCTACACCTTC; d_call: TRBD1; clone_size: NA; v_call: TRBV9; j_call: TRBJ1-2
cdr3_aa: CASSPSGINTGELFF; cdr3_nt: TGTGCCAGCAGCCCCTCCGGGATAAACACCGGGGAGCTGTTTTTT; d_call: NA; clone_size: NA; v_call: TRBV7-9; j_call: TRBJ2-2
cdr3_aa: CASSQAGTSPGELFF; cdr3_nt: TGCGCCAGCAGCCAGGCCGGGACTAGCCCCGGGGAGCTGTTTTTT; d_call: TRBD2; clone_size: NA; v_call: TRBV4-3; j_call: TRBJ2-2
cdr3_aa: CASSLEDSNNQPQHF; cdr3_nt: TGTGCCAGCAGCTTAGAGGACAGTAACAATCAGCCCCAGCATTTT; d_call: NA; clone_size: NA; v_call: TRBV7-8; j_call: TRBJ1-5
cdr3_aa: CAWSIRQGEGPGNTIYF; cdr3_nt: TGTGCCTGGAGTATCCGACAGGGAGAGGGGCCTGGAAACACCATATATTTT; d_call: TRBD1; clone_size: NA; v_call: TRBV30; j_call: TRBJ1-3
cdr3_aa: CASSPVGTGELFF; cdr3_nt: TGTGCCAGCTCACCGGTCGGGACCGGGGAGCTGTTTTTT; d_call: NA; clone_size: NA; v_call: TRBV18; j_call: TRBJ2-2
cdr3_aa: CASSLATGADYEQYF; cdr3_nt: TGCGCCAGCAGCTTGGCCACAGGGGCTGACTACGAGCAGTACTTC; d_call: TRBD1; clone_size: NA; v_call: TRBV5-1; j_call: TRBJ2-7
cdr3_aa: CASSHTGNTGELFF; cdr3_nt: TGTGCCAGCAGCCATACAGGGAACACCGGGGAGCTGTTTTTT; d_call: NA; clone_size: NA; v_call: TRBV3-1/TRBV3-2; j_call: TRBJ2-2
cdr3_aa: CASSRQGVDTDTQYF; cdr3_nt: TGTGCCAGCAGCAGACAGGGGGTCGACACAGATACGCAGTATTTT; d_call: TRBD1; clone_size: NA; v_call: TRBV5-5; j_call: TRBJ2-3
cdr3_aa: CASSRAGLENIQYF; cdr3_nt: TGTGCCAGCAGCCGAGCAGGACTAGAGAACATTCAGTACTTC; d_call: TRBD2; clone_size: NA; v_call: TRBV7-8; j_call: TRBJ2-4
cdr3_aa: CASSQGTDNYGYTF; cdr3_nt: TGCGCCAGCAGCCAGGGAACAGATAACTATGGCTACACCTTC; d_call: NA; clone_size: NA; v_call: TRBV4-1; j_call: TRBJ1-2
cdr3_aa: CAISDERGETDTQYF; cdr3_nt: TGTGCCATCAGTGACGAGCGGGGGGAAACAGATACGCAGTATTTT; d_call: TRBD2; clone_size: few; v_call: TRBV10-3; j_call: TRBJ2-3
cdr3_aa: CATSRDFGGTEAFF; cdr3_nt: TGTGCCACCAGCAGAGATTTCGGCGGAACTGAAGCTTTCTTT; d_call: NA; clone_size: NA; v_call: TRBV15; j_call: TRBJ1-1
cdr3_aa: CASSNSGRSYEQYF; cdr3_nt: TGTGCCAGTAGTAACTCAGGGAGGTCCTACGAGCAGTACTTC; d_call: NA; clone_size: NA; v_call: TRBV19; j_call: TRBJ2-7
cdr3_aa: CAISESLTGGETQYF; cdr3_nt: TGTGCCATCAGTGAGTCCCTGACAGGAGGGGAGACCCAGTACTTC; d_call: NA; clone_size: NA; v_call: TRBV10-3; j_call: TRBJ2-5